This entry is about one T cell receptor (beta chain). The source of the sample is a study of response to subunit inactivated influenza vaccine. CDR1 SGHRS and CDR2 YFSETQ come from the germline V gene. The CDR3 consists of 13 residues. V lost 3 bases to trimming and J lost 3 bases, with 9 bases between them. TCRdb recomputed calls from the RT-PCR reads with MiXCR, one row per CDR3 protein. The sample consists of about 570,000 distinct CDR3 sequences, about 11% of them appearing once. This sample was shared with a second study, whose subject was T cells expressing NK-cell markers. That study reports: Making the TCR beta cDNA relied on 5'RACE template switching with UMIs. The study drew TCR beta repertoires from sorted CD3+CD56+NKG2C+, CD3+CD56+NKG2C- and CD3+CD56-NKG2C+ T cells. Of CD8+ T cells, about 1.0-8% belonged to dominant NKG2C+ clonotypes in 5 or 6 donors. A few donors showed these clonotypes also leading the CD3+CD56-NKG2C+ fraction. Unclear, still, was the HCMV specificity of the expanded NKG2C+ T cell clones.

The V gene is TRBV5-1, the J gene TRBJ1-1; D unresolved. Sequences were derived from PBMCs from blood, sampled on the day of vaccination. The clonotype originates from a man in his fifties who received an inactivated influenza vaccine. The CDR3 here is CASSWTWDTEAFF. CDR3 in DNA: TGCGCCAGCAGCTGGACGTGGGACACTGAAGCTTTCTTT. Supplemented by reference TRBV5-1 and TRBJ1-1, the full variable domain reads KAGVTQTPRYLIKTRGQQVTLSCSPISGHRSVSWYQQTPGQGLQFLFEYFSETQRNKGNFPGRFSGRQFSNSRSEMNVSTLELGDSALYLCASSWTWDTEAFFGQGTRLTVV.